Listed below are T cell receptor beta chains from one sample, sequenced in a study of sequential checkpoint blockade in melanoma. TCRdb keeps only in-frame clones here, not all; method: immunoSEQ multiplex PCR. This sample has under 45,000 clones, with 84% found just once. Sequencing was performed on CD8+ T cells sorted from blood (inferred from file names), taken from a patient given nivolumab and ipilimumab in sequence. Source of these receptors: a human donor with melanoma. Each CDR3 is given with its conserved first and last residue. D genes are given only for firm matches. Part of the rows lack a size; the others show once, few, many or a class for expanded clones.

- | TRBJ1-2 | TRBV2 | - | CASSPPTSLANYGYTF | TGTGCCAGCAGTCCTCCTACTTCGCTGGCTAACTATGGCTACACCTTC
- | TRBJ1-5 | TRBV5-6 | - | CASSFARGSNQPQHF | TGTGCCAGCAGCTTCGCCCGAGGGAGCAATCAGCCCCAGCATTTT
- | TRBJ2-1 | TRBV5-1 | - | CASSLEAGSSYNEQFF | TGCGCCAGCAGCTTGGAGGCAGGTAGCTCCTACAATGAGCAGTTCTTC
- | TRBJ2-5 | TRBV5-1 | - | CASSLVGPQETQYF | TGCGCCAGCAGCTTGGTCGGTCCCCAAGAGACCCAGTACTTC
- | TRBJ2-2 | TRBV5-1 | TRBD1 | CASSLATQGDTGELFF | TGCGCCAGCAGCTTGGCCACACAGGGGGACACCGGGGAGCTGTTTTTT
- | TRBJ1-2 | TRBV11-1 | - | CASSFQGNYGYTF | TGTGCCAGCAGCTTCCAGGGAAACTATGGCTACACCTTC
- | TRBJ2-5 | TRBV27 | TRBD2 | CASSLYGLAGVQETQYF | TGTGCCAGCAGTTTATATGGCCTAGCGGGAGTCCAAGAGACCCAGTACTTC
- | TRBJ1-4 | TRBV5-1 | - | CASSSFWGENEKLFF | TGCGCCAGCAGCTCCTTCTGGGGGGAGAATGAAAAACTGTTTTTT
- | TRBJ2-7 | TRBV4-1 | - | CASSQGTSEQYF | TGCGCCAGCAGCCAGGGGACAAGCGAGCAGTACTTC
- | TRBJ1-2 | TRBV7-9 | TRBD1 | CASSSTGDYGYTF | TGTGCCAGCAGCTCTACAGGGGACTATGGCTACACCTTC
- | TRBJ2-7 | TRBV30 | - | CAWSPTGPEQYF | TGTGCCTGGAGTCCAACAGGGCCCGAGCAGTACTTC
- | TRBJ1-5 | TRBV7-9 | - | CASSFANSNQPQHF | TGTGCCAGCAGCTTCGCGAACAGCAATCAGCCCCAGCATTTT
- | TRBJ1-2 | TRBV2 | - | CASSEAHTVSYGYTF | TGTGCCAGCAGTGAAGCGCACACAGTCTCCTATGGCTACACCTTC
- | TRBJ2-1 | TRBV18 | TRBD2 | CASSPGLAGSYNEQFF | TGTGCCAGCTCACCTGGACTAGCGGGGTCATACAATGAGCAGTTCTTC
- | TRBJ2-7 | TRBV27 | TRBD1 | CASSSGQVQYF | TGTGCCAGCAGCTCAGGACAGGTGCAGTACTTC
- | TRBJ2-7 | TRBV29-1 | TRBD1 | CSVVYLRDRGSYEQYF | TGCAGCGTCGTTTACCTCCGGGACAGGGGATCCTACGAGCAGTACTTC
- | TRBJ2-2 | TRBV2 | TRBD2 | CASSEAGTSGENTGELFF | TGTGCCAGCAGTGAAGCCGGGACTAGCGGGGAGAACACCGGGGAGCTGTTTTTT
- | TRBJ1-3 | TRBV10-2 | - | CASSESTFSGNTIYF | TGCGCCAGCAGTGAGTCTACATTCTCTGGAAACACCATATATTTT
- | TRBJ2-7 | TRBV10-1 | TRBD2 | CASSGGLTYEQYF | TGCGCCAGCAGCGGGGGACTAACCTACGAGCAGTACTTC
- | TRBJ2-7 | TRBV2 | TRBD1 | CASNPGQGTEQYF | TGTGCCAGCAACCCGGGACAGGGTACCGAGCAGTACTTC
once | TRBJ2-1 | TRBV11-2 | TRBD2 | CASSLGGTSGTFYNEQFF | TGTGCCAGCAGCTTAGGCGGGACTAGCGGAACCTTTTACAATGAGCAGTTCTTC
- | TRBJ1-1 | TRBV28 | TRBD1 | CATRGPEAFF | TGTGCCACCAGGGGGCCTGAAGCTTTCTTT
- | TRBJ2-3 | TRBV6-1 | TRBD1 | CASGGQATDTQYF | TGTGCCAGCGGGGGACAGGCCACAGATACGCAGTATTTT
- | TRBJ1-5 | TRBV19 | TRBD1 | CASGTGGNQPQHF | TGTGCCAGTGGGACAGGAGGAAATCAGCCCCAGCATTTT
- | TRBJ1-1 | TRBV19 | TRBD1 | CASSVRDRVIEAFF | TGTGCCAGTAGTGTCCGGGACAGGGTAATTGAAGCTTTCTTT
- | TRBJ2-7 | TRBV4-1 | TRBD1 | CASNLRWDSTYEQYF | TGCGCCAGCAATCTCAGGTGGGACAGCACCTACGAGCAGTACTTC
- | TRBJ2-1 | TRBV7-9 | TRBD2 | CASSPSPGTSGSGNEQFF | TGTGCCAGCAGCCCCAGTCCCGGGACTAGCGGGAGTGGCAATGAGCAGTTCTTC
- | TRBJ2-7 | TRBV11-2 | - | CASSRGTDFYEQYF | TGTGCCAGCAGCCGCGGGACAGATTTTTACGAGCAGTACTTC